This is a list of T cell receptor beta chains from one sample in a study of blood T cells in healthy people across ages. TCRdb reprocessed the 5' RACE reads via MiXCR and lists one record per CDR3 protein. The repertoire holds more than 1,400,000 distinct CDR3 sequences, 42% seen once, with roughly 7.9% in the top ten. Sequencing used blood. The receptors here all came from a young woman in good health. CDR3s include the opening cysteine and the closing phenylalanine or tryptophan. Clone size is given for some rows only: seen once, a few or many times, or a class if the clone is expanded.

clone size | J gene | V gene | CDR3 protein
- | TRBJ2-3 | TRBV6-2/TRBV6-3 | CATRGRGANTDTQYF
- | TRBJ2-3 | TRBV7-8 | CASSVEGGAGKALNTQYF
- | TRBJ2-6 | TRBV29-1 | CSVESTGAGANVLTF
few | TRBJ2-4 | TRBV25-1 | CASSAVWEQYF
few | TRBJ2-1 | TRBV20-1 | CSARDLAAYNEQFF
- | TRBJ1-1 | TRBV15 | CATKEGYTEAFF
- | TRBJ2-7 | TRBV20-1 | CSARPSMNSYEQYF
many | TRBJ2-7 | TRBV29-1 | CSVVWTSRAYEQYF
- | TRBJ2-5 | TRBV10-3 | CAISEPLAGAYNEQYF
- | TRBJ2-1 | TRBV14 | CASSQDQGVYEQFF
many | TRBJ2-5 | TRBV29-1 | CSVVRAEETQYF
few | TRBJ2-1 | TRBV7-2 | CASSLASGRGLYNEQFF
- | TRBJ2-1 | TRBV27 | CASSLPGSSSYNEQFF
- | TRBJ2-3 | TRBV18 | CASSRQGGGTDTQYF
- | TRBJ2-1 | TRBV12-3/TRBV12-4 | CASIATGDNEQFF
- | TRBJ1-2 | TRBV7-2 | CASSLGLTAVGGYTF
many | TRBJ2-5 | TRBV6-5 | CASSYGEETQYF
- | TRBJ2-1 | TRBV7-6 | CASSSRGASGSPYNEQFF
few | - | TRBV7-6 | CASSLEGAGNYEQYF
- | - | TRBV29-1 | CSVDPGGTQYF
- | - | TRBV5-1 | CASSVLGGSSYNEQYF
- | TRBJ2-7 | TRBV12-3/TRBV12-4 | CASSADRDGYEQYF
- | TRBJ1-3 | TRBV2 | CASRSSTGTGNTIYF
- | TRBJ1-1 | TRBV7-2 | CASSPEIGWEGTEAFF
few | TRBJ2-7 | TRBV10-2 | CASIVDRGYEQYF
- | TRBJ2-1 | TRBV2 | CASRLDRDNEQFF
- | TRBJ2-7 | TRBV5-1 | CASSQTSGGYYEQYF
- | TRBJ2-1 | TRBV4-2 | CASSQATGLAGGDEQFF